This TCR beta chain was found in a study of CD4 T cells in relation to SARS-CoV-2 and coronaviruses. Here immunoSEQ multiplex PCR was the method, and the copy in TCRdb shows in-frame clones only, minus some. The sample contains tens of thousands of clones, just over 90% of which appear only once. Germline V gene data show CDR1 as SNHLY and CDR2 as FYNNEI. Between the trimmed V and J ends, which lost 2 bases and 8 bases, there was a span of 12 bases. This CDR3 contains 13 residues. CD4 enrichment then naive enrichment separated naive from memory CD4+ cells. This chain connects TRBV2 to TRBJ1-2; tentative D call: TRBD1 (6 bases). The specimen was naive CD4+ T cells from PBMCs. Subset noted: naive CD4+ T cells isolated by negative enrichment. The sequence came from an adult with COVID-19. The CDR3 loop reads CASSEQGTEGYTF. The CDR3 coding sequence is TGTGCCAGCAGTGAACAGGGGACGGAAGGCTACACCTTC.